These 22 T cell receptor beta chains came from one sample sequenced in a study of blood T cells in healthy people across ages. A sample-barcoded 5' primer and a J-beta primer mix were used in a second PCR of about 6 to 11 cycles. From the 5' RACE reads, TCRdb called clonotypes with MiXCR, one entry per CDR3 protein. The sample records over 950,000 distinct CDR3 sequences, roughly half being singletons. Sequencing input: blood. These receptors all come from an older woman in good health.

On this clonotype itself: One end of the junction is discordant with germline, which a read error may explain. The gene calls are TRBV4-1 and TRBJ1-5, with D perhaps TRBD1 (6 bases). The length of the CDR3 is 17 residues. Germline V CDR1 and CDR2: MGHRA, YSYEKL. CDR3 sequence (DNA): TGCGCCAACAGCCAACCGGGACAACCCTATAGCAATCAGCCCCAGCATTTT. Translating it yields CANSQPGQPYSNQPQHF.

The genes are TRBV7-9 and TRBJ1-1, with TRBD1 identical over 9 bases. This CDR3 is 16 amino acids long. V lost 4 bases, J lost 6 bases, and 12 bases stayed unmatched. Germline CDR1 and CDR2: SEHNR and FQNEAQ (reference sequence). CDR3 coding DNA: TGTGCCAGCAGCTCCGGGACAGGGCCTGGGATCGCTGAAGCTTTCTTT. Amino acids: CASSSGTGPGIAEAFF. Complete variable domain (other parts from reference TRBV7-9 and TRBJ1-1): DTGVSQNPRHKITKRGQNVTFRCDPISEHNRLYWYRQTLGQGPEFLTYFQNEAQLEKSRLLSDRFSAERPKGSFSTLEIQRTEQGDSAMYLCASSSGTGPGIAEAFFGQGTRLTVV.

This clonotype was found a few times. The J gene is TRBJ2-6, the V gene TRBV28, with D uncertain. Germline values: CDR1 MDHEN, CDR2 SYDVKM. This CDR3 spans 14 amino acids. In nucleotides, the CDR3 is TGTGCTGTGGGTCGTATCTCTGGGGCCAACGTCCTGACTTTC. This codes for CAVGRISGANVLTF.

This clonotype has just a few counts. The V gene is TRBV24-1, the J gene TRBJ2-5; TRBD1 or TRBD2 may be the D gene (5 bases each). CDR3 length equals 12 residues. CDR1 is KGHDR and CDR2 is SFDVKD in the germline V gene. Trimming pared 2 bases from V and 5 bases from J, leaving 5 bases between. The CDR3 sequence: CATSDWGETQYF. Written as DNA, the CDR3 is TGTGCCACCAGTGATTGGGGGGAGACCCAGTACTTC.

The V gene is TRBV10-3, the J gene TRBJ2-4; D is undetermined. Gene TRBJ2-7 matches the end of the DNA better, so the J call may be wrong. The germline CDR1 and CDR2 sequences are ENHRY and SYGVKD. The CDR3 runs to 16 residues. The DNA for the CDR3 is TGTGCCATCAGTGAGTCCCCACTACTCAGTCGGTACGAGCAGTACTTC. It encodes CAISESPLLSRYEQYF.

This clonotype was seen a few times. The CDR3 DNA reads as TGCAGCGTCCGAGGGGTAGCGGGAGTGGACGAGCAGTACTTC. This codes for CSVRGVAGVDEQYF. The rearrangement links TRBV29-1 to TRBJ2-7; 9 bases align to TRBD2. Germline CDR1 reads SQVTM; CDR2 reads ANQGSEA. The V segment lost 6 bases and the J segment 5 bases; nucleotides outside the gene matches: 11. This CDR3 has 14 residues.

The chain uses TRBV6-6 and TRBJ1-2; D gene ambiguous. V dropped 0 bases and J dropped 4 bases, with 9 bases sitting between them. The germline gives CDR1 MNHNY, CDR2 SVGAGI (reference sequence). This CDR3 contains 14 residues. The CDR3 region is CASSYSKASYGYTF. In nucleotides, the CDR3 is TGTGCCAGCAGTTACTCGAAGGCTAGCTATGGCTACACCTTC.

V and J are TRBV12-3 or TRBV12-4 and TRBJ2-7; 8 bases match TRBD1. CDR3 length: 13 amino acids. V lost 5 bases to trimming and J lost 10 bases; unmatched junction nucleotides: 10. The CDR3 region is CASSRTGQALQYF. CDR3 nucleotides: TGTGCCAGCAGTCGTACGGGACAGGCCCTTCAGTACTTC.

The chain combines TRBV9 with TRBJ1-2, with TRBD1 matching 7 bases. CDR1 is SGDLS, CDR2 YYNGEE, per germline. This CDR3 comprises 14 residues. V shed 3 bases, J shed 3 bases, and the junction held 5 bases outside the gene matches. The CDR3 nucleotides are TGTGCCAGCAGCGCAGGAGGGGGCGACTATGGCTACACCTTC. It is translated as CASSAGGGDYGYTF. Full variable domain (missing parts from reference TRBV9 and TRBJ1-2): DSGVTQTPKHLITATGQRVTLRCSPRSGDLSVYWYQQSLDQGLQFLIQYYNGEERAKGNILERFSAQQFPDLHSELNLSSLELGDSALYFCASSAGGGDYGYTFGSGTRLTVV.

This clonotype was recorded at least ten times. The chain is built from TRBV11-3 and TRBJ2-3, with 12 bases lining up with TRBD1. V was pared by 3 bases and J by 5 bases, with 3 bases of the junction left unmatched. This CDR3 has 15 amino acids. The germline V gene has CDR1 SGHNT and CDR2 YENEEA. The CDR3 sequence: CASSFGTGGRDTQYF. In nucleotides, the CDR3 is TGTGCCAGCAGCTTCGGGACAGGGGGCAGAGATACGCAGTATTTT.

V and J are TRBV28 and TRBJ2-3; D gene uncertain. The CDR3 has 13 residues. V shed 5 bases and J shed 4 bases, with 10 bases lying between them. Germline CDR1 MDHEN, CDR2 SYDVKM. The CDR3: CASSPLPPDTQYF. The DNA for the CDR3 is TGTGCCAGCAGTCCGCTCCCTCCAGATACGCAGTATTTT.

This chain uses TRBV9 with TRBJ2-3; D is unresolved. The germline V gene has CDR1 SGDLS and CDR2 YYNGEE. The CDR3 extends over 16 amino acids. V lost 6 bases and J lost 0, with 17 bases in between. The CDR3 reads CASNTYSPTSTDTQYF. CDR3 DNA sequence: TGTGCCAGCAACACCTATTCGCCCACTAGCACAGATACGCAGTATTTT. Full variable domain (remainder filled in from reference TRBV9 and TRBJ2-3): DSGVTQTPKHLITATGQRVTLRCSPRSGDLSVYWYQQSLDQGLQFLIQYYNGEERAKGNILERFSAQQFPDLHSELNLSSLELGDSALYFCASNTYSPTSTDTQYFGPGTRLTVL.

V usage is TRBV29-1 and J usage is TRBJ2-7, with 10 bases fitting TRBD2. With 6 bases clipped from V and 3 bases from J, the junction kept 11 bases outside the gene matches. The CDR3 totals 15 residues. Germline loops: CDR1 SQVTM, CDR2 ANQGSEA. CDR3 nucleotide sequence: TGCAGCGTGGCCCGCGGGACTAGCGAACGCTACGAGCAGTACTTC. It encodes CSVARGTSERYEQYF.

This clonotype occurred a few times. Written as DNA, the CDR3 is TGTGCCAGCAGCCAAGATAACAGGGACTGGTCGGGCTACGAGCAGTACTTC. It codes for CASSQDNRDWSGYEQYF. The rearrangement uses TRBV14 and TRBJ2-7; the D gene could be TRBD1 or TRBD2 (6 bases each). The CDR3 totals 17 residues. Looked up from germline, CDR1 is SGHDN and CDR2 is FVKESK. The V and J ends lost 0 bases and 3 bases respectively, with 18 bases between them.

The chain links TRBV5-5 to TRBJ2-3; 10 positions match TRBD1. V gave up 6 bases and J gave up 2 bases; unmatched junction bases: 6. The length of the CDR3 is 15 residues. CDR1 SGHKS and CDR2 YYEKEE come from the germline V gene (reference sequence). The CDR3 here is CASKDRGPFTDTQYF. DNA of the CDR3: TGTGCCAGCAAAGACAGGGGGCCGTTCACAGATACGCAGTATTTT.

V gene TRBV7-2 combines with J gene TRBJ2-7, with D hard to call. The germline V and J ends were trimmed by 1 base and 4 bases, with 17 bases remaining between them. CDR3 length equals 16 residues. Germline V gene lookup returns CDR1 SGHTA and CDR2 FQGNSA. The CDR3 DNA sequence: TGTGCCAGCAGCTTAGATTGGCCAGGTGAAGGGTACGAGCAGTACTTC. Its translation is CASSLDWPGEGYEQYF.

The V and J genes are TRBV6-6 and TRBJ2-6, with no clear D. Germline values: CDR1 MNHNY, CDR2 SVGAGI (reference sequence). The CDR3 runs 15 residues. The V end was cut by 5 bases, the J end by 2 bases, with 10 bases between. The CDR3 DNA follows: TGTGCCAGCAGTAACCGAGGTACTGGGGCCAACGTCCTGACTTTC. Encoded protein: CASSNRGTGANVLTF.

With respect to this clonotype: Its ends do not fully match the called genes, so a read error is possible. This chain joins TRBV20-1 and TRBJ2-1; 11 positions match TRBD2. Germline CDR1 and CDR2: DFQATT and SNEGSKA (reference sequence). The CDR3 sequence is 16 residues long. CDR3 nucleotide sequence: TGCAGTGCTCCAGATAGCGGGAGGGCCACCTACAACGAGCAGTTCTTC. Protein: CSAPDSGRATYNEQFF.

This clonotype has only a few counts. The chain combines TRBV30 with TRBJ2-5, with 8 positions matching TRBD2. The end of the DNA aligns better with TRBJ2-7, so the J call may be wrong. This CDR3 comprises 13 residues. The germline gives CDR1 GTSNPN, CDR2 SVGIG (reference sequence). In DNA form, the CDR3 reads TGTGCCTGGAGCGCGACTAGCGTAGGCGAGCAGTACTTC. Residues: CAWSATSVGEQYF.

This clonotype was counted a few times. This rearrangement joins TRBV28 to TRBJ2-7; D not resolved. CDR1 is MDHEN, CDR2 SYDVKM, per germline. The CDR3 loop spans 13 amino acids. V was cut by 5 bases and J by 3 bases, with 11 bases left in between. CDR3 residues: CASSTVFGYEQYF. In DNA, the CDR3 is TGTGCCAGCAGTACCGTTTTCGGCTACGAGCAGTACTTC.

This clonotype has just a few counts. This rearrangement joins TRBV28 to TRBJ2-5; 14 bases fit TRBD2. With V trimmed by 1 base and J by 2 bases, 12 bases remained unmatched. The CDR3 sequence is 20 residues long. Germline V gene data show CDR1 as MDHEN and CDR2 as SYDVKM. This CDR3 reads CASSLLGPGLAGAIQETQYF. CDR3 in DNA: TGTGCCAGCAGTTTATTGGGCCCGGGACTAGCGGGGGCGATACAAGAGACCCAGTACTTC.

The rearrangement links TRBV2 to TRBJ1-1, with TRBD1 as a possible D gene (6 bases). Trimming took off 5 bases at V and 1 base at J, with 11 bases between the two ends. From germline, CDR1 is SNHLY and CDR2 FYNNEI. The CDR3 runs 14 residues. The chain's CDR3 is CASSFAGANTEAFF. The CDR3 nucleotides read TGTGCCAGCAGTTTCGCAGGGGCGAACACTGAAGCTTTCTTT.